The clone carrying this TCR beta chain was seen at least ten times. What it binds is not known. Both 60 Vbeta primers and 13 Jbeta primers went into the PCR. The method was immunoSEQ multiplex PCR; TCRdb's version includes in-frame clones alone and lacks a portion of them. The data contain about 180,000 clones, 77% of them singletons. The germline CDR1 and CDR2 sequences are MNHNS and SASEGT. Between the trimmed V and J ends, which lost 1 base and 5 bases, there was a span of 14 bases. The CDR3 contains 15 residues. This record comes from a study of cytomegalovirus exposure and HLA in healthy donors. General study findings and limits: Some public TCRs appeared in many individuals, while most sequences were rare. Presence/absence analyses rested on an assumption that sequencing depth was roughly uniform across donors. Follow-up analysis later connected one missense variant in DCLRE1C with trimming of TCR beta V- and J-genes.

The source material was PBMCs. This chain joins TRBV6-1 and TRBJ1-1; possibly TRBD1 for D (5 bases). The TCR was taken from a man in his late teens or twenties in good health and CMV-seronegative. The CDR3 nucleotides read TGTGCCAGCAGTGAAGGTCTTGGGGAGGGGACTGAAGCTTTCTTT. Amino acids: CASSEGLGEGTEAFF.